This entry features one TCR beta chain sequence. Its antigen is still unknown. Base qualities were left out, and no much larger clone turns up one base away. The data are from a study of CD8 T cells in Susac syndrome (dated by TCRdb to about 2019). At the level of the whole study: The study used repertoire sequencing to test whether antigen drove CD8+ T cell activation and differentiation in Susac syndrome. The clonality of the CD8+ T cell repertoire was compared across approximately 12 healthy donors, about 14 Susac syndrome patients and 15 multiple sclerosis patients. The paper's findings and limits, for the study overall: The TCR sequencing and HLA analysis was acknowledged to have included a relatively small number of individuals.

V is pruned by 9 bases and J by 0 bases, leaving 7 bases of the junction without a gene match. From its cysteine to its phenylalanine, the CDR3 spans 15 amino acids. Solely the CDR3 DNA is kept, with 45 bases framed from the first base. From a lookup of the germline V gene (reference sequence), CDR1 and CDR2 are LNHDA and SQIVND. Peripheral blood CD8+ and CD4+ T cells from healthy donors, Susac syndrome patients and multiple sclerosis patients were profiled using high-throughput TCR beta sequencing. The multiple sclerosis controls were treatment-naive patients whose relapsing-remitting disease, either stable or active, fulfilled the revised McDonald criteria. CD8+ TEMRA cells were enriched by FACS, while bulk CD8+ and CD4+ T cells were purified by magnetic negative isolation. Blood was drawn into EDTA tubes, processed within 24 hours, and PBMCs were isolated by density gradient centrifugation. PBMCs destined for TCR sequencing were cryopreserved in liquid nitrogen and later thawed in a 37 °C water bath. Purity of sorted or isolated CD4+, CD8+ and CD8+ TEMRA cells was at least 90%.

RNA was extracted using the RNeasy kit, and roughly 0.45 to 1 microgram was reverse transcribed with random hexamers. The immunoSEQ multiplex PCR assay, covering 54 Vbeta and 13 Jbeta segments, was used to amplify TCR beta CDR3 regions. To correct PCR amplification bias, a synthetic template baseline was used for both primer optimization and computational correction. As for how the authors treated the data: Only productive sequences were kept, with reads annotated to V, D and J genes according to IMGT and analyzed in immunoSEQ Analyzer. To calculate clonality, Shannon entropy was normalized by log2 of the number of productive unique sequences and then subtracted from one. For each patient and control, public and private clones were evaluated within the 100 most prevalent clones. Clones were defined as Susac-specific if absent from the healthy and MS cohorts, from roughly 1,100 published viral clones and from other ImmuneACCESS disease sequences. Using fastp trimming at Q25 and MiXCR clonotype assembly, TCRdb reanalyzed the public sequencing data and kept in-frame beta chains. Each entry merges the rows of one CDR3 protein and shows their most common DNA and genes. These V and J calls originate from TCRdb's pipeline instead of the authors' own analysis. Within this sample are fewer than 200,000 distinct CDR3 sequences, with around 95% of them counted one time only. The top ten clones comprise 0.15% to 0.2% of the sample.

The chain is assembled from TRBV19 and TRBJ1-5; 8 bases in the middle match TRBD1. The sequence came from a human donor with multiple sclerosis. Sequenced sample: CD8+ T cells from PBMCs. The CDR3 here reads CASTRQGYSNQPQHF. The nucleotides read TGTGCCAGCACTCGACAGGGGTATAGCAATCAGCCCCAGCATTTT.